Reported below is one T cell receptor (beta chain). Its cognate antigen is unknown. No donor had other autoimmune disease, uncontrolled infection, pregnancy or lactation. The sample originates from a study of Graves' ophthalmopathy and Graves' hyperthyroidism. Across the study: Peripheral blood sampling preceded any treatment and occurred at initial diagnosis.

Study observations and caveats: A 13-signature model separated ophthalmopathy from stable hyperthyroidism, reaching around 90% sensitivity and roughly 81% specificity cross-validated.

RNA transcripts served as template for amplifying TCR beta CDR3 sequences. In the first round, RT-PCR was carried out with HTBI primers, and a multiplex PCR formed the second round. TCRdb passed the multiplex PCR reads through MiXCR, listing each CDR3 protein once. The profile shows 400,000 or so distinct CDR3 sequences, about 17% of them singletons. The CDR3 contains 16 residues. Germline V gene sequence: CDR1 SGHAT, CDR2 FQNNGV. With V trimmed by 4 bases and J by 7 bases, 10 bases remained unmatched. Sequencing was performed on peripheral blood. This receptor was taken from an adult woman with stable Graves' hyperthyroidism. The chain carries TRBV11-2 and TRBJ1-2; 12 positions agree with TRBD1. The CDR3 reads CASSSGQGALKAGYTF. In DNA, the CDR3 is TGTGCCAGCAGCTCGGGACAGGGGGCACTAAAAGCTGGCTACACCTTC.